Presented here are 6 T cell receptor beta chains from one specimen sequenced in a study of CD8 T cells in ankylosing spondylitis. TCRdb itself ran the 5' RACE reads through MiXCR, one entry per CDR3 protein. This table holds tens of thousands of distinct CDR3 sequences, under 7.5% found once. Sequenced sample: synovial fluid, either unsorted or a sorted T cell fraction (not recorded which). The receptors shown here come from a male donor with ankylosing spondylitis.

In its sample, this clonotype was seen a few times. This rearrangement joins TRBV5-1 to TRBJ2-7; 8 positions match TRBD1. CDR1 SGHRS and CDR2 YFSETQ come from the germline V gene. Trimming cost V 4 bases and J 5 bases; bases outside gene matches: 14. This CDR3 contains 16 residues. The CDR3 region is CASSLFPTGDIHEQYF. The CDR3 nucleotides are TGCGCCAGCAGCCTATTTCCGACAGGGGATATACACGAGCAGTACTTC.

The genes are TRBV12-3 or TRBV12-4 and TRBJ1-1; unclear D gene. The CDR3 consists of 12 residues. V was cut by 1 base and J by 0 bases, with 0 bases left in between. The chain's CDR3 is CASSLVNTEAFF. Here the CDR3 DNA reads TGTGCCAGCAGTTTAGTGAACACTGAAGCTTTCTTT.

In this sample, this clonotype turned up a few times. The rearrangement joins TRBV18 to TRBJ2-1; 9 nucleotides align to TRBD1. The V gene end was trimmed by 3 bases and the J gene end by 6 bases; junction bases not matched to a gene: 9. The CDR3 has 16 amino acids. From germline, CDR1 is KGHSH and CDR2 LQKENI. In nucleotides, the CDR3 is TGTGCCAGCTCACCTCCGGGACAGGGTGGGAGCAATGAGCAGTTCTTC. This translates into CASSPPGQGGSNEQFF.

V gene TRBV18 combines with J gene TRBJ2-5, with 8 bases that match TRBD1. The V and J ends lost 4 bases and 5 bases, in that order; junction bases with no gene match: 9. There are 15 residues in the CDR3. Germline CDR1 is KGHSH and CDR2 is LQKENI. This CDR3 reads CASSRQRQGPETQYF. CDR3 nucleotide sequence: TGTGCCAGCTCACGACAAAGACAGGGGCCCGAGACCCAGTACTTC.

This clonotype was seen at least ten times. The chain couples TRBV7-2 to TRBJ1-3, with D possibly matching TRBD1 (6 bases). The CDR3 covers 16 residues. Trimming shortened V by 1 base and J by 0 bases, and 10 bases separated the two germline ends. CDR1 and CDR2 from the germline V gene are SGHTA and FQGNSA. Here the CDR3 reads CASSLGGQSSGNTIYF. Here the CDR3 DNA reads TGTGCCAGCAGCTTAGGCGGACAGAGCTCTGGAAACACCATATATTTT.

The chain couples TRBV5-4 to TRBJ1-1; the D gene is possibly TRBD1 (5 bases). From germline, CDR1 is SGHNT and CDR2 YYREEE (reference sequence). This CDR3 has 15 amino acids. Between the trimmed V and J ends, which lost 3 bases and 3 bases, there was a span of 15 bases. The CDR3 DNA sequence: TGTGCCAGCAGCTGGGGACGCACGGGGGACACTGAAGCTTTCTTT. Translation gives CASSWGRTGDTEAFF.